This T cell receptor beta chain came from a study of tumor-infiltrating lymphocytes in primary liver carcinoma. Germline DNA was extracted alongside blood RNA, which was obtained from unsorted whole blood. Starting from approximately 470 ng of total RNA, TCR beta cDNA was produced with a primer in the constant region. Three nested multiplex PCR rounds, a slightly modified ARM-PCR method, built the TCR beta libraries. Forward primers for TRBV1-TRBV30 and a C-beta reverse primer served the first two PCR rounds, at around 11 cycles each. TCRdb called the multiplex PCR reads again in MiXCR, with one record for every CDR3 protein. The table includes fewer than 400,000 distinct CDR3 sequences, approximately 60% detected once. To note about this clonotype: This may be a read error: a much more frequent sequence differs by one nucleotide. This is likely a read error, given that the CDR3 carries no conserved phenylalanine or tryptophan at its end.

CDR1 and CDR2 from the germline V gene are SQVTM and ANQGSEA. This CDR3 is built from 12 residues. V dropped 7 bases and J dropped 5; count of bases not matched to a gene: 4. The specimen sequenced was peripheral blood. The chain joins TRBV29-1 to TRBJ1-4; TRBD1 agrees at 7 bases. This receptor was taken from a man in his forties or fifties with primary liver carcinoma and hepatitis B virus infection. The CDR3 sequence: CSGQGGNEKLFS. The CDR3 DNA reads as TGCAGCGGTCAGGGGGGGAATGAAAAACTGTTTTCT.